This T cell receptor (beta chain) was captured by sequencing in a study of CD8 T cells in ankylosing spondylitis. Overall study findings and caveats: Prior work had noted some motif variants in reactive arthritis blood and synovial fluid.

Unmatched junction bases numbered 4, after V lost 4 bases and J lost 0 bases. CDR1 and CDR2 (germline): SGDLS, YYNGEE. The CDR3 runs to 15 residues. In its sample, this clonotype was seen once. The antigen remains unidentified. Using quantitative 5'-RACE with molecular barcodes, the authors made TCR beta libraries. TCRdb reprocessed the 5' RACE reads via MiXCR and lists one record per CDR3 protein. The sample shows roughly 40,000 distinct CDR3 sequences, approximately 3.6% of them seen only once. This rearrangement joins TRBV9 to TRBJ2-3; the match to TRBD2 covers 8 bases. The clonotype comes from a female donor with ankylosing spondylitis or in good health (not recorded which). Input material: blood, either unsorted or a sorted T cell fraction (not recorded which). The CDR3 DNA reads as TGTGCCAGCAGCCCCGGGACTAGGAGCACAGATACGCAGTATTTT. Translation: CASSPGTRSTDTQYF. Combining the CDR3 with reference TRBV9 and TRBJ2-3 gives the whole variable domain DSGVTQTPKHLITATGQRVTLRCSPRSGDLSVYWYQQSLDQGLQFLIQYYNGEERAKGNILERFSAQQFPDLHSELNLSSLELGDSALYFCASSPGTRSTDTQYFGPGTRLTVL.